This note documents a single TCR beta chain sequence. Its binding antigen is unknown. No base quality information exists; no much larger clone differs at one position. Each donor gave one peripheral blood draw, averaging approximately 120 mL, which was collected into heparinised tubes. A BD FACSAria II and a panel including CD45RO, CCR7, CD25, CD127, CD95 and CD27 were used to sort naive, central memory, regulatory and stem cell-like memory CD4+ T cells. A purity above 98% was achieved for all sorted populations. PBMCs were isolated immediately by Lymphoprep density gradient centrifugation and stained directly without culture. So that batch effects would be minimized, each experiment stained and sorted samples in pairs, pairing one healthy donor with one patient. The CDR3 has 15 amino acids, counting the end cysteine and phenylalanine. Here the CDR3 DNA is all that survives: 45 bases in frame from base 1.

All of the isolated RNA was reverse transcribed with the High Capacity cDNA Reverse Transcription Kit, so expressed TCRB transcripts were sequenced. Deep immunoSEQ sequencing was performed on naive, central memory and regulatory T cell samples, with an average of about 4 million total reads per sample. Sorted cells were lysed in RLT buffer and RNA was extracted with DNase-treated RNeasy Micro or Mini kits, depending on cell number. To prevent cross-contamination, each cell subset was processed individually, whereas patient and healthy donor samples were processed jointly. The immunoSEQ multiplex PCR was used to amplify TCRB sequences from cDNA, generating 87-bp fragments that spanned the CDR3 region. Sequencing of the amplicons was performed on the Illumina HiSeq platform. On the study's bioinformatics: PCR bias was corrected computationally using synthetic template baselines, and reads within Hamming distance 2 were collapsed, with unmergeable singletons discarded. Reads were aligned against IMGT to assign V, D and J genes, CDR3 length and insertions or deletions at six rearrangement sites. Within each subset, clonotype counts were normalized to sorted cell number, and only after that were true diversity and Gini coefficients computed with the tcR R package. The overlap coefficient, calculated on TCRB nucleotide sequences, was used to measure repertoire sharing. As a proxy for the pre-selection repertoire, out-of-frame TCRB sequences from naive cells were analyzed. In its TCRdb copy, this immuneACCESS table keeps in-frame sequences only and misses some clones. Where compared with another copy, unresolved V genes explain less than half of these, and the others have no known cause. V, J and clone size are those of that table, while D and trimming were read from the DNA. Across this sample there are around 310,000 clones, with roughly 14% seen only once. The ten biggest clones cover approximately 0.016% of the sample.

This entry comes from a study of beta chain features in type 1 diabetes (dated by TCRdb to the late 2010s). Background for the entire study: Patients and healthy donors did not differ in mean age, gender distribution, total cell number or subset yield. A total of about 100,000,000 sorted cells were examined across all samples, and RNA yield correlated strongly with the number of cells per subset. The study compared TCRB repertoires of sorted circulating CD4+ T cell subsets between recently diagnosed type 1 diabetes patients and matched healthy donors. Whereas all 30 or so donors provided naive and central memory subsets, regulatory and stem cell-like memory subsets were isolated from just 8 patients and about 8 healthy donors.

On the study overall, not on this receptor specifically: Because the HLA sub-analyses included only small numbers of individuals, any influence of HLA type on TCRB rearrangement was left unresolved. In all four CD4+ subsets, TCRB CDR3 length was moderately but significantly shorter in type 1 diabetes patients. The naive, central memory and regulatory TCRB repertoires appeared to resemble one another more closely among patients than among healthy donors. Patients with type 1 diabetes made fewer insertions and deleted more nucleotides at VDJ recombination sites, implying thymic rearrangement abnormalities. Because cDNA was sequenced instead of genomic DNA, highly expressing activated cells could be over-represented, though the groups showed no difference in activation or CD3 levels. PCR might favor shorter templates, but patient and control samples were amplified and corrected together, so any skew would affect both groups equally.

Sequences were obtained from naive CD4+ T cells from blood. Explained via the paper, the cell subset or site label denotes: true naive CD4+ T cells. In this chain, TRBV21-1 is recombined with TRBJ2-3; the table's D call, TRBD2, has no DNA check behind it. TRBV21-1 is an annotated pseudogene. The source is a young woman with type 1 diabetes. The CDR3 protein is CASSPRLGNTDTQYF. The nucleotide sequence reads TGTGCCAGCAGCCCACGACTAGGAAACACAGATACGCAGTATTTT.